Sequencing of this TCR beta chain was carried out in a study of blood T cells in healthy people across ages (dated by TCRdb to between 2014 and 2017). For the wider study: In model experiments, template switching captured roughly one uniquely barcoded TCR beta cDNA molecule for every two T cells. To track age-related changes in TCR beta repertoire diversity, the study relied on deep sequencing normalized with unique cDNA molecular identifiers. The donors were split into four age groups: young (average about 16 years), middle-aged (roughly 40), aged (about 62) and long-lived (over 75). To avoid experimental bias, donors of different ages were distributed randomly across sequencing lanes. Using the same blood draw, the study looked at two additional independent replicas of 1 million unique cDNA reads for two donors, one aged 18 to 30 and the other aged 80 or older. The paper as a whole reports these results and caveats: Because donor CMV infection status was unknown, age-related changes in expanded clonotypes were potentially confounded. There was a strong correlation between observed TCR beta diversity and the percentage of naive T cells measured by flow cytometry. Observed TCR beta diversity per million T cells fell roughly linearly with age, and a significant reduction was already apparent by age around 40. Estimates of total diversity from one million sequenced T cells were regarded as lower bounds and underestimates. Compared with the aged group, the long-lived group had more naive CD4+ T cells, fewer expanded clones and increased TCR diversity, a pattern suggesting age selection. Since profiling was done on bulk unsorted PBMCs, naive and antigen-experienced compartments could not be conclusively compared.

The CDR3 numbers 14 residues from cysteine through phenylalanine. The kept DNA is CDR3 alone, 42 bases in frame from the first base. Trimming at the junction amounts to 8 bases on V and 5 bases on J, and the germline ends lie 18 bases apart. Sequences KGHDR (CDR1) and SFDVKD (CDR2) are obtained from the germline V gene. Donors were 30 to 45 systemically healthy Caucasian individuals from Russia aged roughly 6 to 90 years. Each donor gave around 9.5 milliliters of peripheral blood, collected into EDTA-treated Vacutainer tubes. Ficoll-Paque density-gradient centrifugation was used to isolate PBMCs, with at least 7 million obtained per sample. Total RNA, at least 6 micrograms per sample, was extracted from PBMCs with Trizol reagent. The percentages of naive CD45RAhigh/CD27high T cells were determined by flow cytometry on a PBMC aliquot from every donor. Receptors were amplified or captured by 5' RACE. The run used an Illumina HiSeq 2500. A second PCR of 7 to 11 cycles was run with a J-beta primer mix and a sample-barcoded 5' primer. A unique molecular identifier was introduced onto each TCR beta cDNA molecule by a template-switch 5' adaptor carrying 12 random nucleotides. At least 2.5 million CDR3-containing paired-end reads were obtained from each sample. First-strand cDNA synthesis was performed from all RNA using the Mint cDNA synthesis kit, with priming by a TRBC-specific oligonucleotide. Following uracil-DNA glycosylase treatment, all cDNA underwent a first 18-cycle PCR with the universal primers M1SS and BC2_uni_R. Per the source publication's procedure: For normalization, 1 million high-quality reads were randomly selected from each sample, with every read carrying a distinct molecular identifier. Reads with shared molecular identifiers were discarded instead of being binned into consensus sequences. MiTCR, with a Q25 quality threshold and the strictest error-elimination algorithm, was used for CDR3 identification, clonotype clustering and error correction. A nonparametric unseen species model with Euler transformation was used to estimate lower-bound total TCR beta diversity. TCRdb redid the processing of the public reads, applying fastp at Q25 and MiXCR, and retained in-frame beta chains. For every CDR3 protein sequence, its rows merge into one entry that carries the most common genes and DNA. The V and J calls come from TCRdb's annotation, not from the publication. Present in this sample are 1,300,000 or so distinct CDR3 sequences, approximately 59% of which were seen just once. The leading ten clones occupy approximately 7% of the sample.

Comments on this clonotype: No antigen is known for it. The sample holds no much larger clone one base away, and base qualities are not on file.

Sequenced sample: blood. The clonotype comes from a man between 18 and 35 years old in good health. The chain couples TRBV24-1 to TRBJ2-7, with the D gene not clear enough to name. The DNA sequence is TGTGCCACCAAGCTCTCAAGGGCAACGAACGAGCAGTACTTC. The encoded protein is CATKLSRATNEQYF.